These T cell receptor beta chains were read from a single sample in a study of blood T cell repertoires in COVID-19. Profiled with immunoSEQ multiplex PCR; TCRdb holds only in-frame clones, not every one. The table includes 300,000 to 400,000 clones, approximately 87% detected once. Sequencing used peripheral blood. The receptors come from a woman aged 50 to 60 who had recovered from COVID-19. The CDR3 runs from the conserved cysteine through the conserved F or W. The D gene is left open where the match is weak. Only some rows state a clone size, as once, few, many or a class for expanded clones.

-	TRBV6-6	TRBJ2-2	-	CASSYIWTENTGELFF	TGTGCCAGCAGTTATATCTGGACAGAGAACACCGGGGAGCTGTTTTTT
-	TRBV6-5	TRBJ1-5	TRBD1	CASSQRGTGAQPQHF	TGTGCCAGCAGCCAAAGAGGGACAGGGGCCCAGCCCCAGCATTTT
-	TRBV6-2/TRBV6-3	TRBJ1-5	TRBD1	CASSYGTGGSGNQPQHF	TGTGCCAGCAGTTACGGGACAGGGGGTTCGGGCAATCAGCCCCAGCATTTT
-	TRBV7-3	TRBJ2-7	TRBD2	CASSLVTGREIYEQYF	TGTGCCAGCAGCTTAGTTACGGGGCGGGAGATCTACGAGCAGTACTTC
-	TRBV6-5	TRBJ1-1	TRBD1	CASSYSGQGQAFF	TGTGCCAGCAGTTACTCGGGACAGGGCCAAGCTTTCTTT
-	TRBV29-1	TRBJ1-1	-	CSGAGIMNTEAFF	TGCAGCGGCGCCGGGATAATGAACACTGAAGCTTTCTTT
-	TRBV24-1	TRBJ2-3	-	CATSDPGPRRADTQYF	TGTGCCACCAGTGATCCGGGGCCGCGGAGGGCAGATACGCAGTATTTT
-	TRBV28	TRBJ2-1	TRBD2	CASSEPGTSAYNEQFF	TGTGCCAGCAGCGAGCCCGGGACTAGCGCATACAATGAGCAGTTCTTC
-	TRBV12-3/TRBV12-4	TRBJ1-1	-	CASSLGRRGEAFF	TGTGCCAGCAGTTTGGGGCGGCGCGGTGAAGCTTTCTTT
-	TRBV7-2	TRBJ2-1	TRBD1	CASSLGTGFQGNEQFF	TGTGCCAGCAGCTTAGGGACAGGGTTTCAGGGTAATGAGCAGTTCTTC
-	TRBV29-1	TRBJ1-4	TRBD1	CSVEGTGGEKLFF	TGCAGCGTTGAAGGGACAGGGGGCGAAAAACTGTTTTTT
-	TRBV28	TRBJ1-1	TRBD1	CASRPSTGGAPWTEAFF	TGTGCCAGCAGGCCTAGTACAGGGGGCGCCCCGTGGACTGAAGCTTTCTTT
-	TRBV11-2	TRBJ1-2	-	CASARSWGGIEGNYGYTF	TGTGCCAGCGCCCGATCTTGGGGGGGCATTGAGGGGAACTATGGCTACACCTTC
-	TRBV6-5	TRBJ2-3	-	CASSLSRTDTQYF	TGTGCCAGCAGTTTGTCCAGAACAGATACGCAGTATTTT
-	TRBV18	TRBJ1-3	-	CASSPGSGAGNTIYF	TGTGCCAGCTCACCCGGCAGCGGGGCTGGAAACACCATATATTTT
-	TRBV12-3/TRBV12-4	TRBJ2-3	-	CASSADENTQYF	TGTGCCAGCAGTGCTGATGAGAATACGCAGTATTTT
-	TRBV28	TRBJ1-4	-	CASSFGGVNEKLFF	TGTGCCAGCAGTTTCGGGGGGGTAAATGAAAAACTGTTTTTT
-	TRBV10-3	TRBJ1-1	-	CAISEAGRNTEAFF	TGTGCCATCAGTGAGGCGGGGCGGAACACTGAAGCTTTCTTT
-	TRBV2	TRBJ1-2	-	CASSEEGWGHTVGANYGYTF	TGTGCCAGCAGTGAAGAGGGTTGGGGACACACGGTTGGAGCTAACTATGGCTACACCTTC
-	TRBV28	TRBJ2-5	-	CASSPTRRRKETQYF	TGTGCCAGCAGCCCTACGAGACGCAGGAAAGAGACCCAGTACTTC
-	TRBV19	TRBJ2-2	-	CASSRGEGFTNTGELFF	TGTGCCAGTAGTCGGGGTGAAGGGTTTACGAACACCGGGGAGCTGTTTTTT
-	TRBV5-4	TRBJ2-7	-	CASSFGGIGYEQYF	TGTGCCAGCAGCTTCGGAGGAATCGGGTACGAGCAGTACTTC
-	TRBV11-2	TRBJ1-1	TRBD1	CASSIDRGGDTEAFF	TGTGCCAGCAGCATAGACAGGGGTGGGGACACTGAAGCTTTCTTT
-	TRBV19	TRBJ2-1	-	CASVTPGSYNEQFF	TGTGCCAGTGTCACCCCGGGCTCCTACAATGAGCAGTTCTTC
once	TRBV3-1/TRBV3-2	TRBJ2-1	TRBD2	CASRHSGRAHEQFF	TGTGCCAGCAGACATAGCGGGAGGGCCCATGAGCAGTTCTTC
-	TRBV4-3	TRBJ1-1	-	CASSQENVGVVNTEAFF	TGCGCCAGCAGCCAAGAGAATGTAGGGGTAGTGAACACTGAAGCTTTCTTT
-	TRBV9	TRBJ2-5	-	CASSVRPLAQETQYF	TGTGCCAGCAGCGTGCGGCCACTAGCCCAAGAGACCCAGTACTTC
-	TRBV18	TRBJ1-4	TRBD1	CASSLQGASEKLFF	TGTGCCAGCTCACTTCAGGGGGCAAGTGAAAAACTGTTTTTT
-	TRBV27	TRBJ2-7	TRBD1	CASSISPSGQGEEQYF	TGTGCCAGCAGTATCTCTCCCAGCGGACAGGGAGAGGAGCAGTACTTC
-	TRBV30	TRBJ2-7	-	CAWSLTGSGYEQYF	TGTGCCTGGAGCCTTACAGGGTCCGGCTACGAGCAGTACTTC
-	TRBV6-6	TRBJ1-1	TRBD1	CASSYGQGGTEAFF	TGTGCCAGCAGTTACGGGCAGGGGGGCACTGAAGCTTTCTTT
once	TRBV28	TRBJ1-1	TRBD1	CASIPGGFSNTEAFF	TGTGCCAGCATCCCAGGGGGGTTTTCGAACACTGAAGCTTTCTTT
-	TRBV15	TRBJ2-5	-	CATSRASRETQYF	TGTGCCACCAGCAGAGCTAGTCGGGAGACCCAGTACTTC
-	TRBV4-1	TRBJ1-3	-	CASSQGFATGGLSGNTIYF	TGCGCCAGCAGCCAAGGCTTTGCGACAGGTGGTCTCTCTGGAAACACCATATATTTT
-	TRBV6-2/TRBV6-3	TRBJ2-1	TRBD2	CASSSSSSGRVNEQFF	TGTGCCAGCAGTTCCTCCTCTAGCGGGAGGGTCAATGAGCAGTTCTTC
-	TRBV10-3	TRBJ2-2	-	CAAGPDYDTGELFF	TGTGCCGCTGGGCCGGACTACGACACCGGGGAGCTGTTTTTT
-	TRBV6-1	TRBJ2-1	TRBD1	CASSDPGQGTWFEFF	TGTGCCAGCAGTGACCCGGGACAGGGTACGTGGTTCGAGTTCTTC
-	TRBV28	TRBJ2-1	-	CASRWATNNEQFF	TGTGCCAGCAGGTGGGCGACAAACAATGAGCAGTTCTTC
-	TRBV3-1/TRBV3-2	TRBJ1-1	-	CASSSRQDRTFF	TGTGCCAGCAGCTCCCGACAGGACCGAACTTTCTTT
-	TRBV7-3	TRBJ2-5	-	CASSLGQRETQYF	TGTGCCAGCAGCTTAGGACAGCGGGAGACCCAGTACTTC
-	TRBV3-1/TRBV3-2	TRBJ2-7	-	CASSPSGAVLSYEQYF	TGTGCCAGCAGCCCAAGTGGTGCGGTGCTCTCCTACGAGCAGTACTTC
-	TRBV4-1	TRBJ2-7	-	CASSQDLRDEQYF	TGCGCCAGCAGCCAAGATCTGAGGGACGAGCAGTACTTC
once	TRBV5-1	TRBJ2-5	-	CASSLGAETQYF	TGCGCCAGCAGCTTGGGAGCGGAGACCCAGTACTTC
-	TRBV6-5	TRBJ2-1	TRBD1	CASTGQGGYNEQFF	TGTGCCAGCACGGGACAGGGCGGTTACAATGAGCAGTTCTTC
-	TRBV5-1	TRBJ2-7	TRBD2	CASSSSGIGYEQYF	TGCGCCAGCAGCAGCAGCGGGATCGGGTACGAGCAGTACTTC
-	TRBV7-9	TRBJ2-6	TRBD1	CASSVDRGTSGANVLTF	TGTGCCAGCAGCGTTGACAGGGGGACTTCTGGGGCCAACGTCCTGACTTTC
few	TRBV5-1	TRBJ2-1	TRBD2	CASSRRTSGGADEQFF	TGCGCCAGCAGCCGAAGGACTAGCGGGGGGGCCGATGAGCAGTTCTTC
-	TRBV6-6	TRBJ1-2	-	CASSYEGVDYGYTF	TGTGCCAGCAGTTACGAGGGGGTTGACTATGGCTACACCTTC
-	TRBV9	TRBJ1-2	-	CASSREYYGYTF	TGTGCCAGCAGTCGCGAATACTATGGCTACACCTTC
-	TRBV14	TRBJ2-1	TRBD2	CASSLQLASPSNEQFF	TGTGCCAGCAGCCTCCAACTAGCGTCCCCGAGCAATGAGCAGTTCTTC
-	TRBV28	TRBJ1-6	-	CASSWASNSPLHF	TGTGCCAGCAGTTGGGCTTCGAATTCACCCCTCCACTTT
few	TRBV2	TRBJ1-4	TRBD1	CASTSQGLTEKLFF	TGTGCCAGCACTTCACAGGGGCTCACTGAAAAACTGTTTTTT
-	TRBV27	TRBJ2-5	-	CASQGFETQYF	TGTGCCAGCCAGGGCTTCGAGACCCAGTACTTC
-	TRBV7-8	TRBJ1-5	-	CASSLAFRQPQHF	TGTGCCAGCAGCTTAGCGTTTCGGCAGCCCCAGCATTTT
-	TRBV7-3	TRBJ1-1	-	CASSLDGGGNTEAFF	TGTGCCAGCAGCTTAGATGGCGGGGGGAACACTGAAGCTTTCTTT
once	TRBV7-6	TRBJ2-5	-	CASSLGPDSGETQYF	TGTGCCAGCAGCTTAGGTCCGGACAGCGGAGAGACCCAGTACTTC